The TCR beta chain under discussion was sequenced for a study of cytomegalovirus exposure and HLA in healthy donors. CDR3 length: 15 residues. Per the germline V gene, CDR1 is GTSNPN and CDR2 is SVGIG (reference sequence). J was trimmed by 2 bases and V by 3 bases; bases with no gene match: 7. Primers for the PCR totalled 60 Vbeta and 13 Jbeta. Measured with immunoSEQ multiplex PCR; TCRdb has only the in-frame clones, and not every one. The data hold some 130,000 clones, with approximately 80% observed a single time. This chain uses TRBV30 with TRBJ1-5; 7 bases line up with TRBD1. This sequence originates from a man in his fifties or sixties in good health and CMV-seronegative. The material sequenced was PBMCs. In DNA, the CDR3 is TGTGCCTGGAGGGCAACAGGGGCGGGCAATCAGCCCCAGCATTTT. Residues: CAWRATGAGNQPQHF. The entire variable domain, with the rest obtained from reference TRBV30 and TRBJ1-5, is as follows: SQTIHQWPATLVQPVGSPLSLECTVEGTSNPNLYWYRQAAGRGLQLLFYSVGIGQISSEVPQNLSASRPQDRQFILSSKKLLLSDSGFYLCAWRATGAGNQPQHFGDGTRLSIL.